One sample yielded the 13 T cell receptor beta chains listed below, sequenced in a study of identical twins. TCRdb re-called the 5' RACE reads through MiXCR, storing one row per CDR3 protein. In the table there are about 660,000 distinct CDR3 sequences, around 8.3% of which are singletons. The sample also formed part of further work on yellow fever vaccine responses in identical twins.

Sequences were obtained from PBMCs. The receptor set was obtained from a young woman in good health.

The rearrangement uses TRBV6-1 and TRBJ2-2, with no clear D. This CDR3 has 14 residues. V lost 5 bases, J lost 7 bases, and 14 bases lay in between. Germline lookup yields CDR1 MNHNS and CDR2 SASEGT. The CDR3 DNA reads as TGTGCCAGCAGTCCGAGAAGGGCGGTCGGGGAGCTGTTTTTT. Translation gives CASSPRRAVGELFF.

The rearrangement joins TRBV28 to TRBJ2-3; D may be TRBD1 (5 bases). V was clipped by 10 bases and J by 8 bases, with 19 bases between them. The length of the CDR3 is 13 residues. In germline, CDR1 is MDHEN, CDR2 SYDVKM. The CDR3 loop reads CATTRAVLATQYF. The CDR3 DNA reads TGTGCCACCACCAGGGCGGTGCTCGCTACGCAGTATTTT.

V and J are TRBV3-1 and TRBJ1-2; TRBD1 might be the D (5 bases). CDR3 length: 16 amino acids. Trimming took off 4 bases at V and 0 bases at J, with 15 bases between the two ends. Germline values: CDR1 LGHDT, CDR2 YNNKEL (reference sequence). The CDR3 DNA follows: TGTGCCAGCAGCCCCCCGGGACCGGCAGCTAACTATGGCTACACCTTC. Protein sequence: CASSPPGPAANYGYTF.

V and J are TRBV10-3 and TRBJ2-6, with D perhaps TRBD2 (6 bases). The CDR3 has 17 residues. Germline assignment: CDR1 ENHRY and CDR2 SYGVKD. Trimming pared 4 bases from V and 2 bases from J, leaving 15 bases between. This chain's CDR3 is CAISGGTGPAGANVLTF. CDR3 nucleotide sequence: TGTGCCATCAGTGGGGGGACTGGTCCTGCTGGGGCCAACGTCCTGACTTTC.

This clonotype has a handful of counts. The chain uses TRBV18 and TRBJ1-1, with D perhaps matching TRBD1 (6 bases). Trimming pared 2 bases from V and 0 bases from J, leaving 13 bases between. The germline gives CDR1 KGHSH, CDR2 LQKENI. This CDR3 comprises 16 residues. The CDR3 loop reads CASSPLGTLLNTEAFF. In nucleotides, the CDR3 is TGTGCCAGCTCACCATTGGGGACACTACTGAACACTGAAGCTTTCTTT. The whole variable domain, remainder taken from reference TRBV18 and TRBJ1-1, is NAGVMQNPRHLVRRRGQEARLRCSPMKGHSHVYWYRQLPEEGLKFMVYLQKENIIDESGMPKERFSAEFPKEGPSILRIQQVVRGDSAAYFCASSPLGTLLNTEAFFGQGTRLTVV.

The J gene is TRBJ1-5, the V gene TRBV27; 7 nucleotides line up with TRBD1. Germline V gene lookup returns CDR1 MNHEY and CDR2 SMNVEV (reference sequence). This CDR3 is built from 12 residues. The V gene end was trimmed by 8 bases and the J gene end by 5 bases; junction bases not matched to a gene: 3. The CDR3 spells CASGGGYQPQHF. The CDR3 DNA sequence: TGTGCCAGCGGAGGGGGCTATCAGCCCCAGCATTTT.

This clonotype was picked up a small number of times. The V gene is TRBV15, the J gene TRBJ2-1; no clear D. The CDR3 contains 16 residues. Trimming cost V 0 bases and J 4 bases, with 13 bases left between them. Germline V lookup: CDR1 LNHNV, CDR2 YYDKDF (reference sequence). The CDR3 spells CATSRDGQTTYNEQFF. CDR3 bases: TGTGCCACCAGCAGAGATGGTCAGACCACTTACAATGAGCAGTTCTTC.

This clonotype has a handful of counts. The V and J genes are TRBV20-1 and TRBJ2-7; D perhaps matches TRBD1 (5 bases). Germline V gene sequence: CDR1 DFQATT, CDR2 SNEGSKA (reference sequence). The germline V and J ends were trimmed by 2 bases and 0 bases, with 23 bases remaining between them. The CDR3 covers 18 residues. In DNA, the CDR3 is TGCAGTGCTAGATCCTTCCCGCCAGGGCGTTCGAGCTCCTACGAGCAGTACTTC. Encoded protein: CSARSFPPGRSSSYEQYF.

This clonotype was detected ten times or more. The V call is TRBV7-9, the J call TRBJ2-7, with a tentative D call TRBD2 (5 bases). This CDR3 comprises 13 residues. The ends were cut back, 8 bases at V and 3 bases at J, with 14 bases in the middle. The germline V gene has CDR1 SEHNR and CDR2 FQNEAQ (reference sequence). CDR3: CASEGLALYEQYF. The DNA of the CDR3 is TGTGCCAGCGAAGGACTGGCCCTCTACGAGCAGTACTTC.

In its sample, this clonotype was seen many times. The chain carries TRBV6-5 and TRBJ2-5; D tentatively fits TRBD1 or TRBD2 (6 bases each). Trimming took 3 bases from V and 5 from J, leaving 10 bases between them. The length of the CDR3 is 13 residues. From germline, CDR1 is MNHEY and CDR2 SVGAGI. The CDR3 sequence: CASSYLGGETQYF. The CDR3 nucleotides read TGTGCCAGCAGTTATTTAGGGGGGGAGACCCAGTACTTC.

The chain joins TRBV20-1 to TRBJ2-3; 9 bases agree with TRBD2. V shed 6 bases, J shed 3 bases, and the junction held 10 bases outside the gene matches. Looked up from germline, CDR1 is DFQATT and CDR2 is SNEGSKA (reference sequence). The CDR3 contains 15 residues. CDR3 DNA sequence: TGCAGTGCCCCAGGGGGAGCGGGAGGAACAGATACGCAGTATTTT. It translates to CSAPGGAGGTDTQYF.

The chain has TRBV7-2 and TRBJ2-4, with a weak D call TRBD1 (5 bases). The CDR3 is made up of 16 amino acids. The V end was cut by 1 base, the J end by 5 bases, with 15 bases between. Germline CDR1 reads SGHTA; CDR2 reads FQGNSA. CDR3 loop: CASSLGVQGSQNIQYF. The CDR3 DNA is TGTGCCAGCAGCTTAGGGGTTCAGGGTAGCCAAAACATTCAGTACTTC.

This clonotype was picked up many times. The rearrangement links TRBV5-1 to TRBJ2-2; D gene unclear. Germline lookup yields CDR1 SGHRS and CDR2 YFSETQ. Trimming took off 0 bases at V and 0 bases at J, with 6 bases between the two ends. This CDR3 spans 15 amino acids. CDR3 sequence: CASSLERPNTGELFF. As DNA, the CDR3 is TGCGCCAGCAGCTTGGAAAGGCCGAACACCGGGGAGCTGTTTTTT. The complete variable domain, with remaining parts taken from reference TRBV5-1 and TRBJ2-2, reads KAGVTQTPRYLIKTRGQQVTLSCSPISGHRSVSWYQQTPGQGLQFLFEYFSETQRNKGNFPGRFSGRQFSNSRSEMNVSTLELGDSALYLCASSLERPNTGELFFGEGSRLTVL.